A selection of T cell receptor beta chains follows, all from one sample in a study of early T cells in non-severe SARS-CoV-2 infection. TCRdb itself ran the 5' RACE reads through MiXCR, one entry per CDR3 protein. The table shows about 97,000 distinct CDR3 sequences, with 11% occurring only once. This sample comprised whole blood, obtained at baseline. These receptors were collected from an adult who was a healthcare worker with PCR-confirmed SARS-CoV-2 infection or an uninfected control (not recorded which). The CDR3 runs from the conserved cysteine through the conserved F or W. A D gene is named only where the DNA matches it firmly. Size is stated for part of the rows, as once, few or many counts, or as a class when the clone is expanded.

d_gene	v_gene	abundance	j_gene	CDR3aa	CDR3nt
.	TRBV7-9	.	TRBJ2-3	CASSTDGDTQYF	TGTGCCAGCAGCACGGACGGGGATACGCAGTATTTT
.	TRBV20-1	.	TRBJ2-2	CSARVPGATGELFF	TGCAGTGCTAGAGTCCCAGGGGCGACCGGGGAGCTGTTTTTT
.	TRBV21-1	few	TRBJ1-1	CASSKSTGKEAFF	TGTGCCAGCAGCAAATCGACGGGTAAAGAAGCTTTCTTT
TRBD1	TRBV14	.	TRBJ2-1	CASSLEPRWDRGYNEQFF	TGTGCCAGCAGCCTCGAACCTCGTTGGGACAGGGGTTACAATGAGCAGTTCTTC
TRBD1	TRBV5-1	few	TRBJ2-1	CASSLQGREQFF	TGCGCCAGCAGCTTACAGGGGAGAGAGCAGTTCTTC
.	TRBV27	.	TRBJ1-1	CASFWSAAGNTEAFF	TGTGCCAGCTTCTGGAGTGCGGCGGGAAACACTGAAGCTTTCTTT
TRBD2	TRBV4-2	.	TRBJ2-1	CASSRTFSGGAANEQFF	TGTGCCAGCAGTCGAACCTTTAGCGGGGGGGCCGCCAATGAGCAGTTCTTC
.	TRBV20-1	many	TRBJ1-6	CSARVGGGNSPLHF	TGCAGTGCTAGAGTCGGGGGCGGAAATTCACCCCTCCACTTT
.	TRBV10-3	many	TRBJ2-6	CAVHGGSGANVLTF	TGTGCCGTGCACGGTGGCTCTGGGGCCAACGTCCTGACTTTC
.	TRBV7-9	few	TRBJ2-7	CASSLAGGHGFF	TGTGCCAGCAGCTTAGCTGGAGGGCACGGTTTCTTC
.	TRBV4-1	few	TRBJ1-6	CASSPRTDRPLHF	TGCGCCAGCAGCCCCCGGACCGATCGACCCCTCCACTTT
TRBD1	TRBV7-8	few	TRBJ2-7	CASSSRDRAYEQYF	TGTGCCAGCAGCTCGAGGGACAGGGCCTACGAGCAGTACTTC
.	TRBV21-1	many	TRBJ2-5	CASSKRVGALQETQYF	TGTGCCAGCAGCAAAAGGGTGGGGGCCTTACAAGAGACCCAGTACTTC
TRBD1	TRBV29-1	few	TRBJ1-1	CSVLDRGMGTEAFF	TGCAGCGTTCTGGACAGGGGAATGGGAACTGAAGCTTTCTTT
.	TRBV11-2	.	TRBJ1-5	CASSSTYGTRDQPQHF	TGTGCCAGCAGCTCTACGTACGGGACTAGGGATCAGCCCCAGCATTTT
.	TRBV7-9	many	TRBJ2-4	CASSTHNPVTQVQYF	TGTGCCAGCAGCACTCACAACCCCGTGACTCAGGTTCAGTACTTC
TRBD1	TRBV10-3	many	TRBJ2-3	CAISESGTGGLDTQYF	TGTGCCATCAGTGAGTCCGGGACAGGGGGACTAGATACGCAGTATTTT
.	TRBV20-1	.	TRBJ1-2	CSARDWKGDYGYTF	TGCAGTGCTAGAGATTGGAAAGGGGACTATGGCTACACCTTC
.	TRBV3-1	few	TRBJ1-3	CASSQVLGALSGNTIYF	TGTGCCAGCAGCCAGGTTTTGGGGGCACTGTCTGGAAACACCATATATTTT
.	TRBV27	few	TRBJ1-1	CATRGFEAFF	TGTGCCACCAGGGGATTTGAAGCTTTCTTT
.	TRBV11-2	.	TRBJ2-7	CASSLASPYEQYF	TGTGCCAGCAGCTTGGCGTCGCCCTACGAGCAGTACTTC
TRBD2	TRBV7-9	many	TRBJ2-3	CASKRLADSDTQYF	TGTGCCAGCAAAAGGCTAGCGGACTCAGATACGCAGTATTTT
TRBD1	TRBV20-1	.	TRBJ2-3	CSARAHGQGFTDTQYF	TGCAGTGCTAGAGCCCACGGACAGGGATTCACAGATACGCAGTATTTT
TRBD2	TRBV27	.	TRBJ2-7	CASSPEWGEGYEQYF	TGTGCCAGCAGTCCCGAGTGGGGGGAGGGTTACGAGCAGTACTTC
TRBD1	TRBV6-6	few	TRBJ1-6	CASRTDREFNSPLHF	TGTGCCAGCAGAACGGACAGGGAATTTAATTCACCCCTCCACTTT
.	TRBV18	.	TRBJ1-1	CASSPGRGRGNTEAFF	TGTGCCAGCTCACCAGGCAGGGGAAGAGGGAACACTGAAGCTTTCTTT
.	TRBV2	once	TRBJ1-2	CASSPDSGYGYTF	TGTGCCAGCAGTCCTGACAGCGGGTATGGCTACACCTTC
.	TRBV29-1	many	TRBJ2-1	CSVLGEGAAGSYNEQFF	TGCAGCGTTCTAGGGGAGGGGGCTGCTGGTTCCTACAATGAGCAGTTCTTC
.	TRBV27	many	TRBJ2-3	CASSYQGSTDTQYF	TGTGCCAGCAGTTACCAGGGAAGCACAGATACGCAGTATTTT
.	TRBV29-1	.	TRBJ2-7	CSARLPGGHEQYF	TGCAGCGCCCGACTCCCTGGGGGACACGAGCAGTACTTC
.	TRBV5-1	many	TRBJ2-4	CASSLGPLEGIQYF	TGCGCCAGCAGCTTGGGACCACTGGAGGGCATTCAGTACTTC
TRBD2	TRBV5-1	many	TRBJ2-1	CASSILGTSGEVEQFF	TGCGCCAGCAGCATCCTCGGGACTAGCGGGGAGGTTGAGCAGTTCTTC
TRBD2	TRBV5-1	few	TRBJ2-7	CASSYWGGSVREQYF	TGCGCCAGCAGCTATTGGGGCGGGAGTGTTCGCGAGCAGTACTTC
TRBD2	TRBV7-3	.	TRBJ2-2	CASSSRLAAGELFF	TGTGCCAGCAGCTCCCGACTAGCGGCCGGGGAGCTGTTTTTT
.	TRBV28	many	TRBJ2-7	CASTSLARGGAYEQYF	TGTGCCAGCACCTCCCTGGCCCGGGGTGGCGCCTACGAGCAGTACTTC
.	TRBV19	.	TRBJ1-5	CASSVIGNQPQHF	TGTGCCAGTAGTGTGATTGGGAATCAGCCCCAGCATTTT
.	TRBV6-5	.	TRBJ2-3	CASRGSRGDTQYF	TGTGCCAGCAGAGGCTCACGGGGAGATACGCAGTATTTT
.	TRBV29-1	.	TRBJ2-5	CSVEPGTAIQETQYF	TGCAGCGTTGAACCTGGGACGGCCATCCAAGAGACCCAGTACTTC
.	TRBV7-2	once	TRBJ2-2	CASSLDWILTGELFF	TGTGCCAGCAGCTTAGACTGGATCCTCACCGGGGAGCTGTTTTTT
.	TRBV20-1	.	TRBJ2-7	CSAPGQPAYEQYF	TGCAGTGCTCCCGGACAGCCAGCCTACGAGCAGTACTTC
.	TRBV29-1	few	TRBJ1-1	CSVVSGDTEAFF	TGCAGCGTCGTCTCCGGGGACACTGAAGCTTTCTTT
TRBD2	TRBV4-3	.	TRBJ2-3	CASSLSGSSDTQYF	TGCGCCAGCAGCCTTAGCGGGAGTTCAGATACGCAGTATTTT
TRBD2	TRBV6-2/TRBV6-3	many	TRBJ2-7	CASSLASGTLEQYF	TGTGCCAGCAGTTTGGCTAGCGGGACCCTCGAGCAGTACTTC
TRBD1	TRBV19	many	TRBJ1-3	CASSNTGDAGNTIYF	TGTGCCAGTAGTAATACAGGGGACGCTGGAAACACCATATATTTT
.	TRBV7-2	many	TRBJ2-3	CASSLSRVNTQYF	TGTGCCAGCAGCTTATCCAGGGTCAATACGCAGTATTTT
TRBD2	TRBV9	few	TRBJ2-1	CASSGRLAGGGGEQFF	TGTGCCAGCAGCGGCCGACTAGCGGGGGGTGGTGGTGAGCAGTTCTTC
TRBD2	TRBV20-1	.	TRBJ2-1	CSALRTSGDEQFF	TGCAGTGCTTTACGGACTAGCGGGGATGAGCAGTTCTTC
.	TRBV6-2/TRBV6-3	few	TRBJ2-7	CASSYSTWRPTYEQYF	TGTGCCAGCAGTTACTCAACGTGGAGACCAACCTACGAGCAGTACTTC
TRBD2	TRBV7-9	.	TRBJ2-5	CASSLDVAGRETQYF	TGTGCCAGCAGCTTAGATGTAGCGGGAAGAGAGACCCAGTACTTC
.	TRBV7-8	few	TRBJ2-1	CASSLDRVGTYNEQFF	TGTGCCAGCAGCTTAGATCGGGTGGGGACCTACAATGAGCAGTTCTTC